These 32 T cell receptor beta chains were all obtained from the same sample, sequenced in a study of blood T cell repertoires in COVID-19 (dated by TCRdb to 2020 to 2021). Receptor amplification or capture employed the immunoSEQ multiplex PCR assay. Not all clones reach the TCRdb copy of this immuneACCESS table, which keeps in-frame sequences only. Checked studies attribute under half of the gap to unresolved V genes and leave the rest unexplained. The sample table shows about 200,000 clones, and 85% to 90% are seen once. 1.5% of the sample is taken by the ten largest. Sequenced input: peripheral blood. The receptors come from a man aged 18 to 30 with active or convalescent COVID-19.

The V and J genes are TRBV29-1 and TRBJ2-1, with 7 bases that match TRBD2. The CDR3 loop spans 16 amino acids. Germline V gene sequence: CDR1 SQVTM, CDR2 ANQGSEA. V gave up 4 bases and J gave up 1 base; unmatched junction bases: 10. The CDR3 is CSVGGIGGRSYNEQFF. In nucleotides, the CDR3 is TGCAGCGTTGGCGGGATCGGGGGGAGATCCTACAATGAGCAGTTCTTC.

The chain combines TRBV28 with TRBJ1-6; D perhaps matches TRBD1 (6 bases). The CDR3 spans 14 residues. The V end was cut by 3 bases, the J end by 10 bases, with 13 bases between. Germline V gene lookup returns CDR1 MDHEN and CDR2 SYDVKM. CDR3 in DNA: TGTGCCAGCAGTTTCCGCAGGGGAAGGTCACCCCTCCACTTT. Translation gives CASSFRRGRSPLHF.

V gene TRBV18 combines with J gene TRBJ1-2; tentatively, D is TRBD1 (6 bases). Germline values: CDR1 KGHSH, CDR2 LQKENI. The V end was cut by 3 bases, the J end by 2 bases, with 10 bases between. This CDR3 contains 14 residues. The CDR3 bases are TGTGCCAGCTCACCGGGGGCACCCAACTATGGCTACACCTTC. Translation: CASSPGAPNYGYTF.

This chain links TRBV11-2 with TRBJ2-6; possible D gene TRBD2, 6 bases. V dropped 7 bases and J dropped 12 bases, with 25 bases sitting between them. CDR3 length: 16 amino acids. Germline assignment: CDR1 SGHAT and CDR2 FQNNGV. The CDR3 loop is CASTPSPSRRGAVLTF. CDR3 bases: TGTGCCAGCACCCCTTCTCCCTCTAGGAGGGGAGCCGTCCTGACTTTC. The entire variable domain, with the rest obtained from reference TRBV11-2 and TRBJ2-6, is as follows: EAGVAQSPRYKIIEKRQSVAFWCNPISGHATLYWYQQILGQGPKLLIQFQNNGVVDDSQLPKDRFSAERLKGVDSTLKIQPAKLEDSAVYLCASTPSPSRRGAVLTFGAGSRLTVL.

The DNA for the CDR3 is TGCAGCGTTCGACAGGGAGAGGGTTATTACTATGGCTACACCTTC. It is translated as CSVRQGEGYYYGYTF. The gene calls are TRBV29-1 and TRBJ1-2; the match to TRBD1 covers 7 bases. CDR1 and CDR2 from the germline V gene are SQVTM and ANQGSEA. Trimming at V came to 5 bases and at J to 3 bases, leaving 12 bases not matched to a gene. There are 15 residues in the CDR3.

The rearrangement links TRBV7-9 to TRBJ1-1; D call uncertain. V was pared by 5 bases and J by 1 base, with 17 bases between. Germline V gene data show CDR1 as SEHNR and CDR2 as FQNEAQ (reference sequence). CDR3 length: 16 amino acids. CDR3 coding DNA: TGTGCCAGCAGCCCCACCCGGAGGCAGAAGAACACTGAAGCTTTCTTT. Encoded protein: CASSPTRRQKNTEAFF.

The chain uses TRBV30 and TRBJ1-1, with TRBD1 as a possible D gene (5 bases). This CDR3 is 14 amino acids long. Germline V lookup: CDR1 GTSNPN, CDR2 SVGIG (reference sequence). V lost 4 bases to trimming and J lost 3 bases, with 15 bases between them. The CDR3 is CAWTQGRKDTEAFF. The CDR3 nucleotides read TGTGCCTGGACGCAGGGAAGAAAGGACACTGAAGCTTTCTTT. The variable domain in full, completed from reference TRBV30 and TRBJ1-1, reads SQTIHQWPATLVQPVGSPLSLECTVEGTSNPNLYWYRQAAGRGLQLLFYSVGIGQISSEVPQNLSASRPQDRQFILSSKKLLLSDSGFYLCAWTQGRKDTEAFFGQGTRLTVV.

The J gene is TRBJ2-1, the V gene TRBV5-1, with 8 bases identical to TRBD2. The CDR3 is 15 amino acids. Germline CDR1 and CDR2: SGHRS and YFSETQ. The V segment lost 3 bases and the J segment 1 base; nucleotides outside the gene matches: 3. CDR3 loop: CASSSKRGSYNEQFF. CDR3 DNA sequence: TGCGCCAGCAGCTCAAAGCGGGGGTCCTACAATGAGCAGTTCTTC.

The chain has TRBV5-1 and TRBJ2-5; D remains ambiguous. The CDR3 consists of 15 residues. V lost 0 bases and J 2 bases, leaving 11 bases between the germline ends. Germline V lookup: CDR1 SGHRS, CDR2 YFSETQ. The CDR3 region has the DNA TGCGCCAGCAGCTTGGGTTCCGTTCCGCAAGAGACCCAGTACTTC. Translated: CASSLGSVPQETQYF. The full variable domain, rest sourced from reference TRBV5-1 and TRBJ2-5, is KAGVTQTPRYLIKTRGQQVTLSCSPISGHRSVSWYQQTPGQGLQFLFEYFSETQRNKGNFPGRFSGRQFSNSRSEMNVSTLELGDSALYLCASSLGSVPQETQYFGPGTRLLVL.

The chain couples TRBV19 to TRBJ2-1; 9 bases agree with TRBD2. J lost 5 bases, V lost 3 bases, and 5 bases had no gene match. The germline CDR1 and CDR2 sequences are LNHDA and SQIVND (reference sequence). This CDR3 is built from 15 residues. In nucleotides, the CDR3 is TGTGCCAGTAGTATCGGACTAGCGAGTGACAATGAGCAGTTCTTC. It specifies CASSIGLASDNEQFF.

The J gene is TRBJ1-1, the V gene TRBV13; TRBD1 might be the D (5 bases). This CDR3 comprises 16 residues. Germline loops: CDR1 PRHDT, CDR2 FYEKMQ (reference sequence). Trimming removed 5 bases at V and 0 bases at J, with 16 bases between. The CDR3 region is CASSRRAAGVNTEAFF. CDR3 DNA sequence: TGTGCCAGCAGCCGTCGAGCCGCGGGGGTGAACACTGAAGCTTTCTTT.

The chain employs TRBV30 and TRBJ2-1; a possible D gene is TRBD2 (6 bases). CDR1 is GTSNPN and CDR2 is SVGIG in the germline V gene (reference sequence). The CDR3 has 13 amino acids. Trimming removed 4 bases at V and 4 bases at J, with 11 bases between. CDR3 nucleotide sequence: TGTGCCTGGACTAGGGACTCTTACAATGAGCAGTTCTTC. Protein product: CAWTRDSYNEQFF.

This rearrangement joins TRBV4-1 to TRBJ2-1, with 9 bases lining up with TRBD2. V gave up 3 bases and J gave up 0 bases; unmatched junction bases: 12. The CDR3 is 19 residues long. CDR1 is MGHRA, CDR2 YSYEKL, per germline. This CDR3 reads CASSHTASGMYGSYNEQFF. As DNA, the CDR3 is TGCGCCAGCAGCCATACCGCTAGCGGGATGTACGGCTCCTACAATGAGCAGTTCTTC.

This clone was seen just once. This sequence joins TRBV25-1 and TRBJ2-3, with 8 bases fitting TRBD2. Germline CDR1 reads MGHDK; CDR2 reads SYGVNS. The CDR3 loop spans 15 amino acids. With 4 bases clipped from V and 1 base from J, the junction kept 4 bases outside the gene matches. CDR3 DNA sequence: TGTGCCAGCAGTGGTCCGGGACTAGGCACAGATACGCAGTATTTT. Translation gives CASSGPGLGTDTQYF. Looking up the rest from reference TRBV25-1 and TRBJ2-3 gives the full variable domain: EADIYQTPRYLVIGTGKKITLECSQTMGHDKMYWYQQDPGMELHLIHYSYGVNSTEKGDLSSESTVSRIRTEHFPLTLESARPSHTSQYLCASSGPGLGTDTQYFGPGTRLTVL.

V usage is TRBV5-1 and J usage is TRBJ1-1; D uncertain. The CDR3 contains 15 residues. The V and J ends lost 0 bases and 5 bases respectively, with 14 bases between them. Per germline, CDR1 SGHRS and CDR2 YFSETQ. The CDR3, as DNA: TGCGCCAGCAGCTTGGACCCTATTAGGGAGACTGAAGCTTTCTTT. Its protein product is CASSLDPIRETEAFF.

J is TRBJ2-3 and V is TRBV5-8; tentative D call: TRBD2 (5 bases). V dropped 1 base and J dropped 0 bases, with 9 bases sitting between them. This CDR3 comprises 15 residues. Germline V CDR1 and CDR2: SGHTS, YDEGEE. The CDR3 region is CASSLTRTSTDTQYF. In nucleotides, the CDR3 is TGTGCCAGCAGCTTGACACGGACTAGCACAGATACGCAGTATTTT.

The CDR3 reads CASKEVWGGEEQYF. In DNA, the CDR3 is TGTGCCAGTAAAGAGGTCTGGGGGGGCGAGGAGCAGTACTTC. V is TRBV19 and J is TRBJ2-7; D might be TRBD2 (7 bases). With 7 bases removed from V and 7 bases from J, the gap between germline ends came to 20 bases. The CDR3 length is 14 residues. Germline CDR1 reads LNHDA; CDR2 reads SQIVND (reference sequence).

The genes are TRBV6-5 and TRBJ2-1, with D possibly TRBD1 on 6 matching bases. Germline values: CDR1 MNHEY, CDR2 SVGAGI. The CDR3 length is 14 residues. The ends were cut back, 8 bases at V and 5 bases at J, with 16 bases in the middle. CDR3 coding DNA: TGTGCCAGCCAAGCACAGGGCCCTCACAATGAGCAGTTCTTC. It is translated as CASQAQGPHNEQFF.

The V and J genes are TRBV18 and TRBJ2-1; D perhaps matches TRBD2 (6 bases). V was trimmed by 5 bases and J by 7 bases, leaving 21 bases between them. The CDR3 extends over 16 amino acids. Germline loops: CDR1 KGHSH, CDR2 LQKENI. CDR3 sequence reads: CASSSRRDPPRNEQFF. CDR3 DNA sequence: TGTGCCAGCTCATCAAGGCGGGACCCACCGAGGAATGAGCAGTTCTTC.

This chain links TRBV5-1 with TRBJ2-7; D remains unclear. V lost 2 bases and J 0 bases, leaving 6 bases between the germline ends. Germline CDR1 reads SGHRS; CDR2 reads YFSETQ. This CDR3 spans 13 amino acids. The CDR3 here is CASSFEASYEQYF. The CDR3 nucleotides read TGCGCCAGCAGCTTCGAGGCCTCCTACGAGCAGTACTTC.

The chain uses TRBV28 and TRBJ2-7; D is unclear. Germline-derived CDR1 and CDR2 are MDHEN and SYDVKM. This CDR3 contains 14 residues. Trimming took 4 bases from V and 7 from J, leaving 17 bases between them. The CDR3 nucleotides read TGTGCCAGCAGTTCTATAATGGTCCCCGGGGAGCAGTACTTC. Amino acid sequence: CASSSIMVPGEQYF.

The chain recombines TRBV11-2 with TRBJ2-2; 7 bases agree with TRBD2. Per the germline V gene, CDR1 is SGHAT and CDR2 is FQNNGV. This CDR3 comprises 19 residues. V gave up 3 bases and J gave up 0 bases; unmatched junction bases: 13. CDR3 DNA: TGTGCCAGCAGCTTTAGGCCTGGCCTAGCGGATACGAACACCGGGGAGCTGTTTTTT. Its protein product is CASSFRPGLADTNTGELFF.

The V gene is TRBV19, the J gene TRBJ2-5, with 7 nucleotides matching TRBD1. The J segment lost 3 bases and the V segment lost 10 bases, leaving 17 bases of the junction unmatched. Germline lookup yields CDR1 LNHDA and CDR2 SQIVND (reference sequence). The CDR3 sequence is 16 residues long. The CDR3 region is CATANRGGKKEETQYF. The CDR3 region has the DNA TGTGCCACGGCGAACAGGGGCGGTAAAAAAGAAGAGACCCAGTACTTC.

V is TRBV10-3 and J is TRBJ1-1, with 8 bases identical to TRBD1. CDR3 length equals 16 residues. From germline, CDR1 is ENHRY and CDR2 SYGVKD. V was pared by 3 bases and J by 2 bases, with 8 bases of the junction left unmatched. In nucleotides, the CDR3 is TGTGCCATCAGTGACGGCCGGACAGGGACCAACACTGAAGCTTTCTTT. Translating gives CAISDGRTGTNTEAFF.

This sequence joins TRBV6-5 and TRBJ1-5; a possible D gene is TRBD1 (6 bases). CDR3 size: 14 residues. Germline CDR1 is MNHEY and CDR2 is SVGAGI. V was shortened by 6 bases and J by 4 bases, with 13 bases between the two germline ends. This CDR3 is CASSRDTLNQPQHF. The CDR3 DNA reads TGTGCCAGCAGCAGGGACACCCTAAATCAGCCCCAGCATTTT.

This chain joins TRBV7-2 and TRBJ2-2; no clear D gene. Germline CDR1 SGHTA, CDR2 FQGNSA. The CDR3 covers 14 residues. V was shortened by 1 base and J by 12 bases, with 15 bases between the two germline ends. CDR3 sequence: CASSLESLYGQLFF. CDR3 bases: TGTGCCAGCAGCTTAGAGAGCCTGTACGGTCAGCTGTTTTTT.

V and J are TRBV28 and TRBJ2-2; tentatively, D is TRBD2 (6 bases). Germline CDR1 is MDHEN and CDR2 is SYDVKM. V dropped 7 bases and J dropped 2 bases, with 14 bases sitting between them. The CDR3 totals 15 residues. The CDR3 is CASTEFGTNTGELFF. CDR3 sequence (DNA): TGTGCCAGCACCGAATTCGGGACTAACACCGGGGAGCTGTTTTTT.

The chain couples TRBV11-2 to TRBJ2-3; 8 positions match TRBD2. The trim removed 4 bases at V and 2 bases at J, leaving 5 bases unmatched. This CDR3 region has 15 residues. The germline gives CDR1 SGHAT, CDR2 FQNNGV. The CDR3 sequence: CASSSSGGITDTQYF. CDR3 DNA: TGTGCCAGCAGCTCCAGCGGGGGTATCACAGATACGCAGTATTTT.

The rearrangement joins TRBV11-3 to TRBJ2-1, with D uncertain. V lost 4 bases, J lost 9 bases, and 10 bases lay in between. This CDR3 has 12 residues. The germline gives CDR1 SGHNT, CDR2 YENEEA. The CDR3 loop is CASSYRLGEQFF. Written as DNA, the CDR3 is TGTGCCAGCAGCTACAGATTAGGTGAGCAGTTCTTC.

This chain connects TRBV3-1 (or the pseudogene TRBV3-2) to TRBJ2-5; D gene uncertain. Deletions cut 4 bases from V and 5 bases from J, with 8 bases between. From germline, CDR1 is LGHDT and CDR2 YNNKEL (reference sequence). The CDR3 totals 12 residues. This chain's CDR3 is CASSLFGETQYF. CDR3 nucleotides: TGTGCCAGCAGCCTGTTCGGGGAGACCCAGTACTTC.

The chain carries TRBV18 and TRBJ1-1, with a weak D call TRBD1 (5 bases). The CDR3 consists of 13 residues. Germline CDR1 and CDR2: KGHSH and LQKENI. The ends were cut back, 3 bases at V and 2 bases at J, with 7 bases in the middle. The CDR3 loop is CASSPGGNTEAFF. The CDR3 DNA reads TGTGCCAGCTCACCCGGGGGTAACACTGAAGCTTTCTTT.

The chain links TRBV4-3 to TRBJ2-5; TRBD2 matches 13 bases. The CDR3 runs 15 residues. Germline CDR1 reads LGHNA; CDR2 reads YSLEER. The V segment lost 2 bases and the J segment 4 bases; nucleotides outside the gene matches: 1. Here the CDR3 reads CASSQRLAGGETQYF. The CDR3 DNA follows: TGCGCCAGCAGCCAACGACTAGCGGGAGGAGAGACCCAGTACTTC.